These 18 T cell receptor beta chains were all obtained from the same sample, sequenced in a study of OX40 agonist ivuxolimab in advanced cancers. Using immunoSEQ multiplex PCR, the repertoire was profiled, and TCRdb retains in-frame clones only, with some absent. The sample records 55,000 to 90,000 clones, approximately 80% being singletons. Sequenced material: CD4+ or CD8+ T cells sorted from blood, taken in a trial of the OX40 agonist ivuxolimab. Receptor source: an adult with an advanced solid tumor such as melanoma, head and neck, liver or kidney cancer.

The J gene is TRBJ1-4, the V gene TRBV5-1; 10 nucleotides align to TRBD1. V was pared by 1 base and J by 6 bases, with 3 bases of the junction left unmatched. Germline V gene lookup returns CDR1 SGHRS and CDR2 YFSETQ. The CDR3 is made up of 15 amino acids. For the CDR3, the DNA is TGCGCCAGCAGCTTGCGGACAGGGGGAGATGAAAAACTGTTTTTT. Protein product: CASSLRTGGDEKLFF.

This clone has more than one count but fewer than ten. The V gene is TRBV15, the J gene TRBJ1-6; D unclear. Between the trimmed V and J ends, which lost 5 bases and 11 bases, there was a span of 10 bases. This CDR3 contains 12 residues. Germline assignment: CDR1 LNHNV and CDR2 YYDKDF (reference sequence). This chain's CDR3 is CATSREVAPLHF. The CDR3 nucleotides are TGTGCCACCAGCCGTGAGGTGGCACCCCTCCACTTT.

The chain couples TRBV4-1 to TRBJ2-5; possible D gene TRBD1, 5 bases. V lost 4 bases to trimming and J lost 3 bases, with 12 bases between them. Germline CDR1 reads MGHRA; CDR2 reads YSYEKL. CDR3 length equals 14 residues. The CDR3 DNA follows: TGCGCCAGCAGCCGAGACAGAGACAAAGAGACCCAGTACTTC. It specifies CASSRDRDKETQYF.

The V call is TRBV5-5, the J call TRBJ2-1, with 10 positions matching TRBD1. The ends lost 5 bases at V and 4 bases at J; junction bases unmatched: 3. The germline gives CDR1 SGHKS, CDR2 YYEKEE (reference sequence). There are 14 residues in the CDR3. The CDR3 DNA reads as TGTGCCAGCAGTAAGGGACAGGGGTACAATGAGCAGTTCTTC. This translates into CASSKGQGYNEQFF. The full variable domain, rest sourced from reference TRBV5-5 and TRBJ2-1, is DAGVTQSPTHLIKTRGQQVTLRCSPISGHKSVSWYQQVLGQGPQFIFQYYEKEERGRGNFPDRFSARQFPNYSSELNVNALLLGDSALYLCASSKGQGYNEQFFGPGTRLTVL.

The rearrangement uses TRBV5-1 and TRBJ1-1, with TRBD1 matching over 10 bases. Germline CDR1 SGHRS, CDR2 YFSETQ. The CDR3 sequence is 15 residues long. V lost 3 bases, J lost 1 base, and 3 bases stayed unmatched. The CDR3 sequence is CASSWGQGKNTEAFF. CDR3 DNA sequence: TGCGCCAGCAGCTGGGGACAGGGGAAGAACACTGAAGCTTTCTTT. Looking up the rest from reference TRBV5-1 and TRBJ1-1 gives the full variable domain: KAGVTQTPRYLIKTRGQQVTLSCSPISGHRSVSWYQQTPGQGLQFLFEYFSETQRNKGNFPGRFSGRQFSNSRSEMNVSTLELGDSALYLCASSWGQGKNTEAFFGQGTRLTVV.

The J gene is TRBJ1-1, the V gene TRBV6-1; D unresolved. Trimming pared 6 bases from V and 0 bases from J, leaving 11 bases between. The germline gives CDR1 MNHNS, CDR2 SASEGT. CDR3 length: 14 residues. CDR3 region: CASSVRDLNTEAFF. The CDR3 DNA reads TGTGCCAGCAGCGTTAGGGATCTGAACACTGAAGCTTTCTTT.

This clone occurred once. The CDR3 loop reads CASSPSGREAQHF. The CDR3 nucleotides read TGCGCCAGCAGCCCGAGCGGGAGGGAGGCCCAGCATTTT. J is TRBJ1-5 and V is TRBV5-1; D gene ambiguous. The CDR3 sequence is 13 residues long. Germline assignment: CDR1 SGHRS and CDR2 YFSETQ. With 4 bases removed from V and 11 bases from J, the gap between germline ends came to 16 bases.

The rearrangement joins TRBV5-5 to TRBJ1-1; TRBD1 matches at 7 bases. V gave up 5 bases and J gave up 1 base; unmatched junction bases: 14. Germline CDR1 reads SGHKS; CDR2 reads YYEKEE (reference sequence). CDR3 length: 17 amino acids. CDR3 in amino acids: CASRPPGQAPGNTEAFF. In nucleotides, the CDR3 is TGTGCCAGCAGACCTCCAGGACAGGCCCCCGGGAACACTGAAGCTTTCTTT.

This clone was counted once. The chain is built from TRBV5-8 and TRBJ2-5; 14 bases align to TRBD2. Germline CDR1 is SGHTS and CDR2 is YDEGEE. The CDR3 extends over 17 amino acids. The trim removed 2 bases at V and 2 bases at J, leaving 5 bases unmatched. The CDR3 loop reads CASSFARLAGGQETQYF. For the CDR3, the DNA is TGTGCCAGCAGCTTCGCCCGACTAGCGGGGGGGCAAGAGACCCAGTACTTC.

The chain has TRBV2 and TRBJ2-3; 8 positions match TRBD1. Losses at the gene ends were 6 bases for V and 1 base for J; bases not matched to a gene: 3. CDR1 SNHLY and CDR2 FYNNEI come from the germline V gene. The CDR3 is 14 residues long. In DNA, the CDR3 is TGTGCCAGCAGCCCACAGGGGGGCACAGATACGCAGTATTTT. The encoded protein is CASSPQGGTDTQYF. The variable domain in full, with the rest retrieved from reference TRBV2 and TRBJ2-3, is EPEVTQTPSHQVTQMGQEVILRCVPISNHLYFYWYRQILGQKVEFLVSFYNNEISEKSEIFDDQFSVERPDGSNFTLKIRSTKLEDSAMYFCASSPQGGTDTQYFGPGTRLTVL.

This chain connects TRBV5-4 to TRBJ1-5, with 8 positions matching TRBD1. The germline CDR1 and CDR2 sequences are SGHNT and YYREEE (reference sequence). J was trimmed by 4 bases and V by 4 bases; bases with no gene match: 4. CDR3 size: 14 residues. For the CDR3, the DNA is TGTGCCAGCAGCGCACAGGGGGGGAATCAGCCCCAGCATTTT. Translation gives CASSAQGGNQPQHF.

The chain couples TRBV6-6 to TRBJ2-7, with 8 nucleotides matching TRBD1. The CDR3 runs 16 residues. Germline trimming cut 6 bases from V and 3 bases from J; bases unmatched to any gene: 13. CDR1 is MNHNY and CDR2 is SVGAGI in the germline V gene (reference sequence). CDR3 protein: CASSLGQATTVYEQYF. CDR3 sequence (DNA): TGTGCCAGCAGCCTGGGACAGGCGACGACGGTCTACGAGCAGTACTTC.

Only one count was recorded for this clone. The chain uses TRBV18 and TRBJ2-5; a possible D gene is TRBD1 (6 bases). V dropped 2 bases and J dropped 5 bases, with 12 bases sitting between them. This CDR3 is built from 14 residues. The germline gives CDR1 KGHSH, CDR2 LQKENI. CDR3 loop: CASSPGGLRETQYF. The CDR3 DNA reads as TGTGCCAGCTCACCAGGGGGCCTTAGGGAGACCCAGTACTTC.

CDR3 amino acids: CASSVVAGTSTDTQYF. CDR3 DNA sequence: TGTGCCAGCAGCGTAGTGGCGGGGACTAGCACAGATACGCAGTATTTT. V is TRBV9 and J is TRBJ2-3, with D perhaps TRBD2 (6 bases). The CDR3 has 16 amino acids. The V and J ends lost 0 bases and 0 bases respectively, with 11 bases between them. Germline V gives CDR1 SGDLS, CDR2 YYNGEE.

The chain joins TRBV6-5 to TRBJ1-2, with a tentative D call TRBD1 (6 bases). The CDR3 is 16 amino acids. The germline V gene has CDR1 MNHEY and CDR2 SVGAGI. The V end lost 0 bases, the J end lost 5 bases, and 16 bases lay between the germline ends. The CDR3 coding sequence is TGTGCCAGCAGTTACTCCTCGACAGGCAGCGTTTATGGCTACACCTTC. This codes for CASSYSSTGSVYGYTF.

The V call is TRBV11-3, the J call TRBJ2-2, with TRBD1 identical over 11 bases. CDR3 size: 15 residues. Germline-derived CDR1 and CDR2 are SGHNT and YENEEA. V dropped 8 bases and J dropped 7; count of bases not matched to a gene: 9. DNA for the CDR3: TGTGCCAGCGGACAGGGGGCTCTCGGAAACGGGGAGCTGTTTTTT. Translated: CASGQGALGNGELFF.

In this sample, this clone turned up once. CDR3 residues: CASSGQGTGIQYF. The CDR3 coding sequence is TGTGCCAGTAGTGGCCAGGGGACCGGCATTCAGTACTTC. J is TRBJ2-4 and V is TRBV19, with D perhaps matching TRBD1 (6 bases). Trimming left V 5 bases short and J 9 bases short, with 14 bases between. Germline CDR1 is LNHDA and CDR2 is SQIVND (reference sequence). There are 13 residues in the CDR3.

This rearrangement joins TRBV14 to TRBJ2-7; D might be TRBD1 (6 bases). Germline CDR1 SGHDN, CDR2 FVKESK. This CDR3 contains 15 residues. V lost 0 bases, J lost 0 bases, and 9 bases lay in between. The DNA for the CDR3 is TGTGCCAGCAGCCAAGAAGACAGGCCCTCCTACGAGCAGTACTTC. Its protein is CASSQEDRPSYEQYF.